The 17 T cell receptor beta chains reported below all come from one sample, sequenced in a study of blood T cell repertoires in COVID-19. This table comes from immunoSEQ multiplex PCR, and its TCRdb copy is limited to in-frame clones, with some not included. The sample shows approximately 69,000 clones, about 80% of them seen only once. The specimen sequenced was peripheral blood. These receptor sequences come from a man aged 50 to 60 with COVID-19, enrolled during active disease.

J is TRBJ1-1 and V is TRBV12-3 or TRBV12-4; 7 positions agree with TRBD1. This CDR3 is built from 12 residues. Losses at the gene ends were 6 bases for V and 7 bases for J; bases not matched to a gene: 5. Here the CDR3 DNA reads TGTGCCAGCAGAATAGGACAGGTTGAAGCTTTCTTT. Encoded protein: CASRIGQVEAFF.

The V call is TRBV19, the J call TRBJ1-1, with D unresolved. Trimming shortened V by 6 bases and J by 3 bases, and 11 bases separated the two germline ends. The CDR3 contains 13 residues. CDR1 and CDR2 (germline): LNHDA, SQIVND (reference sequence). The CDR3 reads CASRLTEDTEAFF. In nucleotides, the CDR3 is TGTGCCAGTAGGCTCACGGAGGACACTGAAGCTTTCTTT.

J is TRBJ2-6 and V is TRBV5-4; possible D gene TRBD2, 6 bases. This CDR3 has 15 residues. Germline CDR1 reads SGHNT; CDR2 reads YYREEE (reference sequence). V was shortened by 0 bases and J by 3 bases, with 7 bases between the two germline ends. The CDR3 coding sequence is TGTGCCAGCAGCTTGGACGGGGGTGGGGCCAACGTCCTGACTTTC. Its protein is CASSLDGGGANVLTF.

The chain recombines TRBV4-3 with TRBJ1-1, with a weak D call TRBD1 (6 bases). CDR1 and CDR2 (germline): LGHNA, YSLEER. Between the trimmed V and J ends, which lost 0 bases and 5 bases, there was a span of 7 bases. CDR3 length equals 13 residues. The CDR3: CASSQDRGTEAFF. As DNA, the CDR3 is TGCGCCAGCAGCCAAGACAGGGGTACTGAAGCTTTCTTT.

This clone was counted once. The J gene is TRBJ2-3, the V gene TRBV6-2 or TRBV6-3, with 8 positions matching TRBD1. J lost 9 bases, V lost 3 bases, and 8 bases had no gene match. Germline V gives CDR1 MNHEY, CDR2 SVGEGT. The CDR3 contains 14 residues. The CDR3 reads CASSYSGTGGTQYF. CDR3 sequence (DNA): TGTGCCAGCAGTTATAGTGGGACAGGAGGCACGCAGTATTTT.

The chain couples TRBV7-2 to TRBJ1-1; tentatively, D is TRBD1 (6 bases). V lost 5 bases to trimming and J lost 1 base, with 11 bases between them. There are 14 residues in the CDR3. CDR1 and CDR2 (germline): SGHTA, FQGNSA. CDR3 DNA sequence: TGTGCCAGCAGCCAGGGGATCCGGAACACTGAAGCTTTCTTT. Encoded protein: CASSQGIRNTEAFF.

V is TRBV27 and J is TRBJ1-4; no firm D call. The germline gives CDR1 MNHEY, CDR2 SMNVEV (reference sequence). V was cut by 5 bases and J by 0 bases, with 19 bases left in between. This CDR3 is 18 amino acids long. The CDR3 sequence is CASSTSMTPPTTNEKLFF. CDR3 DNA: TGTGCCAGCAGTACCAGCATGACACCTCCGACAACTAATGAAAAACTGTTTTTT.

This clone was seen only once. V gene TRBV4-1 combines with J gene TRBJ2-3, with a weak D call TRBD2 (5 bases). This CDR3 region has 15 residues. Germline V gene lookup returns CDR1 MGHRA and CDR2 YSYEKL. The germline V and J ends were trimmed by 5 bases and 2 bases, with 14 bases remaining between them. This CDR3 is CASSSGVGYTDTQYF. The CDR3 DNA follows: TGCGCCAGCAGCTCCGGGGTAGGTTACACAGATACGCAGTATTTT.

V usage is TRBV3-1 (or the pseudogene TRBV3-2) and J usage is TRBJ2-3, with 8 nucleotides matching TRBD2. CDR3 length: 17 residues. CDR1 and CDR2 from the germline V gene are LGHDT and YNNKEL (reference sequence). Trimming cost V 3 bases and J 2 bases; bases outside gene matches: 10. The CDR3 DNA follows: TGTGCCAGCAGCCACCCCCTGGGCGGGGGGTTCACAGATACGCAGTATTTT. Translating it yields CASSHPLGGGFTDTQYF.

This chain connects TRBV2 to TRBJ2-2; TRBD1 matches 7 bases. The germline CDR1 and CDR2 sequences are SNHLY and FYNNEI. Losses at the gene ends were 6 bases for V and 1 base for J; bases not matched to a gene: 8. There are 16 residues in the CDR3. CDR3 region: CASSIETGVNTGELFF. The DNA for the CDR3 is TGTGCCAGCAGCATTGAAACAGGGGTGAACACCGGGGAGCTGTTTTTT.

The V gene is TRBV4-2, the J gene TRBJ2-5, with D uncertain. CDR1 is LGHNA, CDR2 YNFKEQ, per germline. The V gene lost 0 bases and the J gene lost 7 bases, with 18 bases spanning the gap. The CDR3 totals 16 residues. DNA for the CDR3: TGTGCCAGCAGCCAAGATGCAGGCCGATACGGTGGGACCCAGTACTTC. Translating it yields CASSQDAGRYGGTQYF.

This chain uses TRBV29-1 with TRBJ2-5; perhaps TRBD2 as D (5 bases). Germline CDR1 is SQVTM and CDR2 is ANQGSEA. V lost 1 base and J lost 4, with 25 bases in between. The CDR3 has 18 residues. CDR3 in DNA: TGCAGCGTTGAAGCGGGCAGGAGGAGGTCAGATGCGGGAGAGACCCAGTACTTC. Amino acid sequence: CSVEAGRRRSDAGETQYF. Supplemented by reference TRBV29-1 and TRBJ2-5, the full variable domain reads SAVISQKPSRDICQRGTSLTIQCQVDSQVTMMFWYRQQPGQSLTLIATANQGSEATYESGFVIDKFPISRPNLTFSTLTVSNMSPEDSSIYLCSVEAGRRRSDAGETQYFGPGTRLLVL.

CDR3: CASAATGSSYEQYF. In DNA, the CDR3 is TGTGCCAGCGCCGCGACAGGGTCCTCCTACGAGCAGTACTTC. The rearrangement uses TRBV19 and TRBJ2-7, with 7 bases identical to TRBD1. Germline CDR1 reads LNHDA; CDR2 reads SQIVND (reference sequence). After removal of 9 bases from V and 0 bases from J, the junction contained 8 bases not matched to a gene. This CDR3 has 14 residues.

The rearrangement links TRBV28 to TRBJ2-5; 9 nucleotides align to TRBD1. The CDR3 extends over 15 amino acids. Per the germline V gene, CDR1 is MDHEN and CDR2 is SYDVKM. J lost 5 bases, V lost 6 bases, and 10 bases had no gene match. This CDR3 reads CASSQKTGGSETQYF. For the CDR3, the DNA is TGTGCCAGCAGCCAAAAAACAGGGGGCAGCGAGACCCAGTACTTC.

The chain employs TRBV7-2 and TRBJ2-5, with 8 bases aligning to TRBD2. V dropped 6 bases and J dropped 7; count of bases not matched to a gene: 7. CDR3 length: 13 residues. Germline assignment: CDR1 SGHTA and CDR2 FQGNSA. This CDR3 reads CASRSGGAVTQYF. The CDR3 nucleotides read TGTGCCAGCAGATCGGGGGGGGCGGTGACCCAGTACTTC.

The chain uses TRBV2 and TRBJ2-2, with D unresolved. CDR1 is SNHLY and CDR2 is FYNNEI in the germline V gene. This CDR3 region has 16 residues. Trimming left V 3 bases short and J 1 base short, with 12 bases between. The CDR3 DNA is TGTGCCAGCAGTGAGGAAAGTCCAGGGAACACCGGGGAGCTGTTTTTT. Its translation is CASSEESPGNTGELFF.

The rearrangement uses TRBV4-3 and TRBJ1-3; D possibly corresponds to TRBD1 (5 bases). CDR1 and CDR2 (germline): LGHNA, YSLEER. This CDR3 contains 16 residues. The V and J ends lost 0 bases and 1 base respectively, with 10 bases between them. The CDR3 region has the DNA TGCGCCAGCAGCCAAGATGGGGGGGGGTCTGGAAACACCATATATTTT. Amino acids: CASSQDGGGSGNTIYF.